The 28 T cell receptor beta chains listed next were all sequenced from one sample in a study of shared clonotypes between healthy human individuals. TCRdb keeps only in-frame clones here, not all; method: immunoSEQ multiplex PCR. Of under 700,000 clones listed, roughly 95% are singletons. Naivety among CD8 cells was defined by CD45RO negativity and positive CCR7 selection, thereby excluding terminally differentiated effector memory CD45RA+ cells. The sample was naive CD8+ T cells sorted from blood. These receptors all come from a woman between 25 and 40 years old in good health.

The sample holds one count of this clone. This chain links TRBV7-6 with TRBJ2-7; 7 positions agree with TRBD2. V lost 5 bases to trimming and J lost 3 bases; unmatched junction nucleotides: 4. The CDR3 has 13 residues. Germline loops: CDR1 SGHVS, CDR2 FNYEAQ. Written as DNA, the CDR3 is TGTGCCAGCAGCGCCCGGGACTACTACGAGCAGTACTTC. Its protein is CASSARDYYEQYF.

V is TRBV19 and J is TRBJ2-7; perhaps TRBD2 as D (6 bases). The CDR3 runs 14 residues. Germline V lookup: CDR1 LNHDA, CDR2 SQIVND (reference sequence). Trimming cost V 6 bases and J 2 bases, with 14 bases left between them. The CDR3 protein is CASRSMEGPYEQYF. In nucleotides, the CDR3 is TGTGCCAGTAGGAGCATGGAGGGCCCCTACGAGCAGTACTTC.

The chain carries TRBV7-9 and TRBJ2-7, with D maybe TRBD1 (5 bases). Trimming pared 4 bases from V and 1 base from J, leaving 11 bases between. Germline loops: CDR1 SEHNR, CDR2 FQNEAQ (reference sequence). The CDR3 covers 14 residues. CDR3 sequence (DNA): TGTGCCAGCAGCTCGACAGTGGAATCCTACGAGCAGTACTTC. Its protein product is CASSSTVESYEQYF.

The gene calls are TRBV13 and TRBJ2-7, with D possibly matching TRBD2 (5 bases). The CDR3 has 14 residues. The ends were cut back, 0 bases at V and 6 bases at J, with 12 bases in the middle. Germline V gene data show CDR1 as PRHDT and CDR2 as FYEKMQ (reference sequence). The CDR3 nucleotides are TGTGCCAGCAGCTTAGGGATTACCGGAGGCGAGCAGTACTTC. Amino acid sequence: CASSLGITGGEQYF.

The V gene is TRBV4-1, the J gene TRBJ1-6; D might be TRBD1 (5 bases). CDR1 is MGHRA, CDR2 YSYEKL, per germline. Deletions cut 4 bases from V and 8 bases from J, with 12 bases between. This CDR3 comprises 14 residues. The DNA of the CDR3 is TGCGCCAGCAGCCCGGGGGTTTGGGATTCACCCCTCCACTTT. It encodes CASSPGVWDSPLHF.

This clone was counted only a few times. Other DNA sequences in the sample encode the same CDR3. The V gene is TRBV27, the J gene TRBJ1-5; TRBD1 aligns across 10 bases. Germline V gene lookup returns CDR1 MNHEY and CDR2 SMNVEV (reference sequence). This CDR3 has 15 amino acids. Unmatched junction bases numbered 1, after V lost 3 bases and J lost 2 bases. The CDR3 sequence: CASSFGTGGNQPQHF. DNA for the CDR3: TGTGCCAGCAGTTTCGGGACAGGGGGCAATCAGCCCCAGCATTTT.

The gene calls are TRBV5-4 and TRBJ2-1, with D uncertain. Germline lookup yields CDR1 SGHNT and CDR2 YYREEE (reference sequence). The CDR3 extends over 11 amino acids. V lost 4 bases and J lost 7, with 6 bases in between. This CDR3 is CASSASNEQFF. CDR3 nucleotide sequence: TGTGCCAGCAGCGCTTCGAATGAGCAGTTCTTC.

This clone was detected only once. CDR3 sequence reads: CASSQGAEYIQYF. The CDR3 DNA reads TGCGCCAGCAGCCAAGGGGCAGAGTACATTCAGTACTTC. This rearrangement joins TRBV4-1 to TRBJ2-4; D unresolved. Germline V gives CDR1 MGHRA, CDR2 YSYEKL. Trimming took 1 base from V and 8 from J, leaving 9 bases between them. There are 13 residues in the CDR3.

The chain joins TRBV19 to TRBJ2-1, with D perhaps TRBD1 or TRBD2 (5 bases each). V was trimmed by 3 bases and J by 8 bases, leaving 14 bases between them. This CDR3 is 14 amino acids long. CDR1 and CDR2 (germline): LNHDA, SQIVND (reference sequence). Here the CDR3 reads CASSIWAGSYEQFF. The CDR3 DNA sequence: TGTGCCAGTAGTATTTGGGCAGGGAGTTATGAGCAGTTCTTC.

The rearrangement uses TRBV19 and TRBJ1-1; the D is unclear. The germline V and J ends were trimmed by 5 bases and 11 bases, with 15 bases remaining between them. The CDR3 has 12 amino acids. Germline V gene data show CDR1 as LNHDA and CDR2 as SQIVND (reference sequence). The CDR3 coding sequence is TGTGCCAGTAGTTTCTCGCAGGATTCGGCTTTCTTT. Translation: CASSFSQDSAFF.

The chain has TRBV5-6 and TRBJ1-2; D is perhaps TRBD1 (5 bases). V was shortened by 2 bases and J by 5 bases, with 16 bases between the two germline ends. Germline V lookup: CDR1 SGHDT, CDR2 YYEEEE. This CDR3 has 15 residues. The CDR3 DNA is TGTGCCAGCAGCTTCATGACTAACGGGGGGTATGGCTACACCTTC. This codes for CASSFMTNGGYGYTF. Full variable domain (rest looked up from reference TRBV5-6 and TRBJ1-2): DAGVTQSPTHLIKTRGQQVTLRCSPKSGHDTVSWYQQALGQGPQFIFQYYEEEERQRGNFPDRFSGHQFPNYSSELNVNALLLGDSALYLCASSFMTNGGYGYTFGSGTRLTVV.

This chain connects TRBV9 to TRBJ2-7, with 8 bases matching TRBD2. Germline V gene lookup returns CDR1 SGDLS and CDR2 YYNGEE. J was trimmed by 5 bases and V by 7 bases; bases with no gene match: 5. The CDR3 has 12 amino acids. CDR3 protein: CASASGSHEQYF. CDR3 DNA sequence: TGTGCCAGCGCTAGCGGGTCCCACGAGCAGTACTTC.

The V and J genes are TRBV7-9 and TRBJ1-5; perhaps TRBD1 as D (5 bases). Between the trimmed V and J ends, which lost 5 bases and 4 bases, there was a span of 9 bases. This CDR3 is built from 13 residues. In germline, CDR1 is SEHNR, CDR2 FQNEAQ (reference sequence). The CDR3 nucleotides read TGTGCCAGCAGCCCAGGGAAGAATCAGCCCCAGCATTTT. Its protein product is CASSPGKNQPQHF.

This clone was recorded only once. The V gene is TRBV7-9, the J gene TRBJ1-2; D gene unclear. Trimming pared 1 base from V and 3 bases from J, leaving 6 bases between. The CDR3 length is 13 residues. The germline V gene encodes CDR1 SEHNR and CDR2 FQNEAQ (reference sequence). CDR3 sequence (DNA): TGTGCCAGCAGCTTAGTGCAGTACTATGGCTACACCTTC. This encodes CASSLVQYYGYTF.

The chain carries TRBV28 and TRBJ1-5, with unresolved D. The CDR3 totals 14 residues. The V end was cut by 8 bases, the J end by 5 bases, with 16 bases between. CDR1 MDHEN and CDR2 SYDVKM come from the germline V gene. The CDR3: CASWADITYQPQHF. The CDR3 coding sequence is TGTGCCAGCTGGGCGGATATTACCTATCAGCCCCAGCATTTT.

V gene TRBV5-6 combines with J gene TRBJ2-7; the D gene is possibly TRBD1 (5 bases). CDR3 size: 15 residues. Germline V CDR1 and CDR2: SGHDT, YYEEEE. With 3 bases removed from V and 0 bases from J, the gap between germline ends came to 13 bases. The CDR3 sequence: CASSSYPTDSYEQYF. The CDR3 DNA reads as TGTGCCAGCAGCTCATATCCGACAGACTCCTACGAGCAGTACTTC.

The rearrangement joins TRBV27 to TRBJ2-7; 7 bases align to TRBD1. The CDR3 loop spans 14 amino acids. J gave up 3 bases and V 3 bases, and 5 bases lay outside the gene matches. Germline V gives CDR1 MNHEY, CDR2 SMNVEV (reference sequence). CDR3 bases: TGTGCCAGCAGTTTTGGGGACAGAAACTACGAGCAGTACTTC. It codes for CASSFGDRNYEQYF.

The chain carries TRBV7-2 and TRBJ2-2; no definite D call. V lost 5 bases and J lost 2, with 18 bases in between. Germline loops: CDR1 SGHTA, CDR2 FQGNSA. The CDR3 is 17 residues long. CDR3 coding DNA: TGTGCCAGCAGCGATCCGCGGACGGAGACTAACACCGGGGAGCTGTTTTTT. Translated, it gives CASSDPRTETNTGELFF.

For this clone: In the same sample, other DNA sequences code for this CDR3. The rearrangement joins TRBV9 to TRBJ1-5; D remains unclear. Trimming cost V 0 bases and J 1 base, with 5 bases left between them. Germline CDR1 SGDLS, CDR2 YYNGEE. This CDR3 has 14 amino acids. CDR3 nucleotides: TGTGCCAGCAGCGTAGAAGGAAGCAATCAGCCCCAGCATTTT. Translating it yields CASSVEGSNQPQHF.

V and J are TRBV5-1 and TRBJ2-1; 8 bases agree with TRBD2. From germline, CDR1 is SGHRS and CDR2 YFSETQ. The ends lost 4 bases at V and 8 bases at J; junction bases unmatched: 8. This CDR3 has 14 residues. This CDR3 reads CASSKGLDGYEQFF. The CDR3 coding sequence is TGCGCCAGCAGCAAGGGACTAGATGGGTATGAGCAGTTCTTC.

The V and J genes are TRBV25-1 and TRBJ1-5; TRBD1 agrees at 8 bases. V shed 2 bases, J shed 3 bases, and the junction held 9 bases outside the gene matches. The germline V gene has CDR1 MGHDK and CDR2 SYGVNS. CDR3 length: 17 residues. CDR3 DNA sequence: TGTGCCAGCAGTGAACAGGGGGCATGGCCGCACAATCAGCCCCAGCATTTT. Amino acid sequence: CASSEQGAWPHNQPQHF.

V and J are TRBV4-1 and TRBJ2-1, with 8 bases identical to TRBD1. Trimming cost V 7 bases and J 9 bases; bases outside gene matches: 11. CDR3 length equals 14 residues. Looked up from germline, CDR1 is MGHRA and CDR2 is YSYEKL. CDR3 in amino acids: CASTSRQGAGEQFF. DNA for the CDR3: TGCGCCAGCACTTCGCGGCAGGGGGCGGGTGAGCAGTTCTTC.

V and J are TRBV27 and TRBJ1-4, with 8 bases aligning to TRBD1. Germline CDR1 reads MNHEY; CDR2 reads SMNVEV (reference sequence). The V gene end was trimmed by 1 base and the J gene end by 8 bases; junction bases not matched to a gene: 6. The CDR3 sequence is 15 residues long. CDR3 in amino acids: CASSLFGTGKEKLFF. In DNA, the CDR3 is TGTGCCAGCAGTTTATTCGGGACAGGTAAAGAAAAACTGTTTTTT.

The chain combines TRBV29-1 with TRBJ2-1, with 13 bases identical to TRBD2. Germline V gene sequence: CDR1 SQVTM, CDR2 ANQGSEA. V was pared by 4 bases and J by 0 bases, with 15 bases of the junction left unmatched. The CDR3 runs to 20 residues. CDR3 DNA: TGCAGCGTTGTAGCTCTTTCTATTCGGACTAGCGGGAGCTCCTACAATGAGCAGTTCTTC. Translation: CSVVALSIRTSGSSYNEQFF.

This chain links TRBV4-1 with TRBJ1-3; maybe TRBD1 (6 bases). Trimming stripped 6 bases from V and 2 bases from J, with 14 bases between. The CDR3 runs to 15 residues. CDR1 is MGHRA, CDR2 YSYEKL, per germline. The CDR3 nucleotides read TGCGCCAGCAGGTCAGGACAGAGCCCTGGAAACACCATATATTTT. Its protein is CASRSGQSPGNTIYF.

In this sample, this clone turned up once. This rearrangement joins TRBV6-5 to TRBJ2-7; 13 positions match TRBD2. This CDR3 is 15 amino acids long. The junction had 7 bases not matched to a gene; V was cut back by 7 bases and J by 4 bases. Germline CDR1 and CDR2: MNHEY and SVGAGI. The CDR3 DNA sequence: TGTGCCAGCACTTCCGCGGGACTAGCGGGGTACGAGCAGTACTTC. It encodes CASTSAGLAGYEQYF.

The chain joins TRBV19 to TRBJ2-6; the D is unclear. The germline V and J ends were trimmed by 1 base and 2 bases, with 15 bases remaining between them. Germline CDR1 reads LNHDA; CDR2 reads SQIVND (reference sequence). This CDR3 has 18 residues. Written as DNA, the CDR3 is TGTGCCAGTAGTATAGCTGGGTTTCTATTTACTGGGGCCAACGTCCTGACTTTC. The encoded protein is CASSIAGFLFTGANVLTF.

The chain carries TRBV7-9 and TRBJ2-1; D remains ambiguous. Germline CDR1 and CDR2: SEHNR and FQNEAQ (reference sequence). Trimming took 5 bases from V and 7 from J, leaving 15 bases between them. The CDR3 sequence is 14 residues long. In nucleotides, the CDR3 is TGTGCCAGCAGCCCAAACGTCGGAGAGAATGAGCAGTTCTTC. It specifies CASSPNVGENEQFF.